At least ten counts were recorded for the clone carrying this T cell receptor (beta chain). V was cut by 3 bases and J by 5 bases, with 5 bases left in between. The germline V gene encodes CDR1 MNHEY and CDR2 SMNVEV (reference sequence). This CDR3 contains 13 residues. The data were taken from a study of neurological immune-mediated disorders. Synthesis of cDNA was accomplished via 5'RACE employing 10-nucleotide random UMIs. Using its own MiXCR run on the 5' RACE reads, TCRdb lists one record per CDR3 protein. The data show more than 30,000 distinct CDR3 sequences, about 13% seen once. The time point was: longitudinal time-point 2.

The gene calls are TRBV27 and TRBJ1-6; D uncertain. The clonotype was recovered from a woman in her thirties or forties in good health. Sequenced: PBMCs. CDR3 sequence reads: CASSLRNNSPLHF. CDR3 in DNA: TGTGCCAGCAGTTTGAGGAATAATTCACCCCTCCACTTT.